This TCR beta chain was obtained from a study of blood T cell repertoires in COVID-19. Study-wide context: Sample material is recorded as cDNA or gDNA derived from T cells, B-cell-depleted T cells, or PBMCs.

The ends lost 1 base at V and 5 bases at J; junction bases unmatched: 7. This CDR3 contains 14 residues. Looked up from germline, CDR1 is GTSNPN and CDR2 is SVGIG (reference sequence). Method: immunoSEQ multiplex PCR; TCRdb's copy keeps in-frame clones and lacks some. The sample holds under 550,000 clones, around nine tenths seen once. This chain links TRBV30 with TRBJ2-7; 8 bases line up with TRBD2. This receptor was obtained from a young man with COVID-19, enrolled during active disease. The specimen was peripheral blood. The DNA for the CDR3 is TGTGCCTGGAGTGAGACCGGGAGGGCCGACGAGCAGTACTTC. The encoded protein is CAWSETGRADEQYF.